A single T cell receptor beta chain is shown here with its context. Its target is unknown. These data belong to a study of shared clonotypes between healthy human individuals. Regarding the study as a whole: Even with large depth, rarefaction showed that sorted-subset sequencing was incomplete.

The V gene's germline CDR1 is SGHDT and CDR2 YYEEEE. The CDR3 sequence is 16 residues long. Trimming removed 1 base from V and 1 base from J, with 14 bases in between. Data came from immunoSEQ multiplex PCR; TCRdb stores just in-frame clones and leaves some out. This sample yields a few million clones, of which around 95% are seen a single time; roughly 0.13% belongs to the top ten. The chain couples TRBV5-6 to TRBJ1-1, with a weak D call TRBD1 (5 bases). Source material: naive CD4+ T cells sorted from blood. Documented subset: CD45RA+ positively selected. The clonotype comes from a man aged 18 to 29 in good health. CDR3 loop: CASSLIIGTPNTEAFF. In DNA form, the CDR3 reads TGTGCCAGCAGCTTGATAATAGGGACCCCGAACACTGAAGCTTTCTTT.